Listed below are T cell receptor beta chains from one sample, sequenced in a study of T cells in Graves' hyperthyroidism and ophthalmopathy. TCRdb fed the multiplex PCR reads into MiXCR, producing one record per CDR3 protein. This sample yields about 350,000 distinct CDR3 sequences, of which over 15% are seen a single time; around a sixth belongs to the top ten. Specimen: blood. All receptors derive from a woman aged 40 to 50 with Graves' ophthalmopathy. The CDR3 runs from the conserved cysteine through the conserved F or W. D genes are given only for firm matches. Size is omitted from some rows. Given values are once, few, many or a class for expanded clones.

cdr3_aa | cdr3_nt | clone_size | j_call | v_call | d_call
CASRHGVQGRGTEAFF | TGTGCCAGTCGACATGGGGTCCAGGGGAGGGGGACTGAAGCTTTCTTT | many | TRBJ1-1 | TRBV7-2 | NA
CASSGTDRGSNQPQHF | TGTGCCAGCAGTGGGACCGACAGGGGAAGCAATCAGCCCCAGCATTTT | many | TRBJ1-5 | TRBV6-1 | TRBD1
CASTHGGRSTEAFF | TGTGCCAGTACTCACGGGGGAAGGAGCACTGAAGCTTTCTTT | many | TRBJ1-1 | TRBV6-2/TRBV6-3 | NA
CASSRPEGGYGYTF | TGCGCCAGCAGCCGACCGGAGGGGGGCTATGGCTACACCTTC | many | TRBJ1-2 | TRBV5-1 | NA
CASSLMAGSQEQYF | TGTGCCAGCAGCTTAATGGCGGGCAGCCAAGAGCAGTACTTC | NA | TRBJ2-7 | TRBV7-3 | NA
CASTRTFSHGYTF | TGTGCCAGCACACGGACGTTTTCTCATGGCTACACCTTC | many | TRBJ1-2 | TRBV7-2 | NA
CASSFRLGTQYF | TGTGCCAGCAGTTTCAGACTTGGGACCCAGTACTTC | NA | TRBJ2-5 | TRBV28 | NA
CASRQEQNNYGYTF | TGTGCCAGCAGGCAAGAACAGAATAACTATGGCTACACCTTC | NA | TRBJ1-2 | TRBV2 | NA
CASSLGRPYGYIF | TGTGCCAGCAGCCTAGGACGGCCCTATGGCTACATCTTC | NA | TRBJ1-2 | TRBV11-2 | NA
CASSFRRNSYEQYF | TGTGCCAGCAGTTTCCGCAGGAACTCCTACGAGCAGTACTTC | many | TRBJ2-7 | TRBV12-3/TRBV12-4 | NA
CASSLEEGETQYF | TGTGCCAGCAGTTTGGAGGAGGGAGAGACCCAGTACTTC | many | TRBJ2-5 | TRBV12-3/TRBV12-4 | NA
CASSLTGTDSSYEQYF | TGTGCCAGCAGTTTGACCGGGACAGATAGCTCCTACGAGCAGTACTTC | many | TRBJ2-7 | TRBV27 | TRBD1
CASSSPTSGTQYF | TGTGCCAGCAGCTCCCCTACCTCAGGGACCCAGTACTTC | many | TRBJ2-5 | TRBV13 | NA
CASSPQGFNGYTF | TGTGCCAGCAGCCCACAGGGCTTTAATGGCTACACCTTC | many | TRBJ1-2 | TRBV12-3/TRBV12-4 | NA
CASKDRGVQETQYF | TGTGCCAGCAAGGACAGGGGAGTACAAGAGACCCAGTACTTC | few | TRBJ2-5 | TRBV3-1 | TRBD1
CASSQALGTVYEQYF | TGCGCCAGCAGCCAAGCTTTAGGGACAGTCTACGAGCAGTACTTC | many | TRBJ2-7 | TRBV4-3 | TRBD1
CASTPIGGETEAFF | TGTGCCAGCACCCCGATTGGGGGAGAAACTGAAGCTTTCTTT | NA | TRBJ1-1 | TRBV6-1 | NA
CASRDASGAYEQYF | TGTGCCAGCCGAGATGCTAGCGGGGCCTACGAGCAGTACTTC | many | TRBJ2-7 | TRBV6-2/TRBV6-3 | TRBD2
CASSHQTGPYGYTF | TGTGCCAGCAGTCACCAGACAGGGCCCTATGGCTACACCTTC | many | TRBJ1-2 | TRBV2 | TRBD1
CSARDRSGRSPSETQYF | TGCAGTGCTAGAGATCGGAGCGGGAGGTCCCCTTCGGAGACCCAGTACTTC | many | TRBJ2-5 | TRBV20-1 | TRBD2
CASRSGTSGTYETQYF | TGTGCCAGCAGATCCGGGACTAGCGGGACATATGAGACCCAGTACTTC | many | TRBJ2-5 | TRBV11-2 | TRBD2
CASSLSGRSPGLAKNFQYF | TGTGCCAGCAGTTTATCTGGCAGATCTCCTGGTCTAGCCAAAAACTTTCAGTACTTC | NA | TRBJ2-4 | TRBV28 | NA
CASMISRETSNYGYTF | TGTGCCAGTATGATCAGCCGGGAGACTTCTAACTATGGCTACACCTTC | NA | TRBJ1-2 | TRBV19 | NA
CASGQPGSTYNSPLHF | TGTGCTAGTGGCCAGCCGGGGAGCACCTATAATTCACCCCTCCACTTT | few | TRBJ1-6 | TRBV12-5 | NA
CASSSYEALNTEAFF | TGCGCCAGCAGCTCATACGAAGCCTTGAACACTGAAGCTTTCTTT | many | TRBJ1-1 | TRBV5-1 | NA
CSVDLAGYEQYF | TGCAGCGTTGATCTAGCGGGGTACGAGCAGTACTTC | few | TRBJ2-7 | TRBV29-1 | TRBD2
CASRRQGISEAFF | TGTGCCAGCAGGAGACAGGGGATCTCTGAAGCTTTCTTT | many | TRBJ1-1 | TRBV2 | TRBD1
CASSPNPGQKSYGYTF | TGTGCCAGCAGCCCCAACCCGGGACAGAAATCCTATGGCTACACCTTC | many | TRBJ1-2 | TRBV14 | TRBD1
CASSLATTHDEQYF | TGCGCCAGCAGCTTGGCGACTACTCACGACGAGCAGTACTTC | many | TRBJ2-7 | TRBV5-1 | NA
CASSYDRGAYEQYF | TGTGCCAGCAGTTACGACAGGGGAGCCTACGAGCAGTACTTC | many | TRBJ2-7 | TRBV6-2/TRBV6-3 | TRBD1
CASSSNRGFNYGYTF | TGTGCCAGCAGTTCAAACAGGGGCTTTAACTATGGCTACACCTTC | many | TRBJ1-2 | TRBV28 | TRBD1
CASSQRDRAPTYEQYF | TGCGCCAGCAGCCAGCGGGACAGGGCACCGACCTACGAGCAGTACTTC | NA | TRBJ2-7 | TRBV4-1 | TRBD1
CASSSLVQETQYF | TGTGCCAGCAGCTCCTTGGTCCAAGAGACCCAGTACTTC | many | TRBJ2-5 | TRBV7-8 | NA
CASSHRGFLPQHF | TGTGCCAGCAGCCACAGGGGTTTTTTGCCCCAGCATTTT | many | TRBJ1-5 | TRBV6-5 | TRBD1
CASTSGPGGTEAFF | TGTGCCAGCACCTCCGGGCCCGGGGGGACTGAAGCTTTCTTT | many | TRBJ1-1 | TRBV6-5 | NA
CAWRPIRGPYGYTF | TGTGCCTGGAGGCCAATCAGGGGGCCCTATGGCTACACCTTC | many | TRBJ1-2 | TRBV30 | TRBD1
CASSFHRLPNQPQHF | TGTGCCAGCAGTTTTCATAGGTTACCCAATCAGCCCCAGCATTTT | NA | TRBJ1-5 | TRBV28 | NA
CASSVGGASTEAFF | TGTGCCAGCAGCGTGGGTGGGGCAAGCACTGAAGCTTTCTTT | many | TRBJ1-1 | TRBV9 | NA
CASSPSGDGSYEQYF | TGTGCCAGCAGCCCTTCGGGGGACGGGTCCTACGAGCAGTACTTC | NA | TRBJ2-7 | TRBV12-3/TRBV12-4 | NA
CASSFQGGDQPQHF | TGTGCCAGCAGTTTTCAAGGGGGCGATCAGCCCCAGCATTTT | many | TRBJ1-5 | TRBV6-5 | TRBD1
CASSSPGQYYGYTF | TGTGCCAGCAGTTCCCCGGGACAGTACTATGGCTACACCTTC | NA | TRBJ1-2 | TRBV6-5 | TRBD1
CSVTIATAMNTEAFF | TGCAGCGTTACCATTGCGACAGCTATGAACACTGAAGCTTTCTTT | NA | TRBJ1-1 | TRBV29-1 | NA
CASSFIRAVQFSQARNQETQYF | TGTGCCAGCAGTTTTATCAGGGCGGTTCAGTTTAGTCAGGCACGCAACCAAGAGACCCAGTACTTC | many | TRBJ2-5 | TRBV27 | NA
CASRSTHPGQGGETQYF | TGTGCCAGCAGGTCAACTCATCCGGGACAGGGCGGAGAGACTCAGTACTTC | NA | TRBJ2-5 | TRBV11-2 | TRBD1
CASSRTGTPYEQYF | TGTGCCAGCAGCCGGACCGGGACCCCCTACGAGCAGTACTTC | many | TRBJ2-7 | TRBV28 | NA
CASKYGRGLDDEQYF | TGTGCCAGCAAATACGGTCGGGGGCTCGATGACGAGCAGTACTTC | NA | TRBJ2-7 | TRBV7-9 | NA
CASSCPSGRPSESETQYF | TGTGCCAGCAGCTGCCCTAGCGGGAGGCCCTCCGAGTCTGAGACCCAGTACTTC | NA | TRBJ2-5 | TRBV7-3 | TRBD2
CASSPRALAGVSGRGETQYF | TGTGCCAGCAGTCCCCGGGCCCTAGCGGGAGTTAGTGGAAGGGGGGAGACCCAGTACTTC | few | TRBJ2-5 | TRBV28 | TRBD2
CASSLGSYDYEQYF | TGTGCCAGCAGCTTAGGTTCTTACGACTACGAGCAGTACTTC | NA | TRBJ2-7 | TRBV11-2 | NA
CASSYGLNYGYTF | TGTGCCAGCAGTTATGGGCTTAACTATGGCTACACCTTC | few | TRBJ1-2 | TRBV6-1 | NA
CASSPGGNTGELFF | TGTGCCAGCAGCCCTGGGGGGAACACCGGGGAGCTGTTTTTT | many | TRBJ2-2 | TRBV6-1 | NA
CASRTSAVNTEAFF | TGTGCCAGCAGAACGTCAGCTGTGAACACTGAAGCTTTCTTT | many | TRBJ1-1 | TRBV6-5 | NA
CASRPQGPSNQPQHF | TGTGCCAGCAGGCCCCAGGGCCCGAGCAATCAGCCCCAGCATTTT | many | TRBJ1-5 | TRBV12-3/TRBV12-4 | NA
CASRGGTQYF | TGTGCCAGCAGAGGGGGGACCCAGTACTTC | many | TRBJ2-5 | TRBV6-1 | NA
CASSHRASRLAPSQTQYF | TGTGCCAGCAGCCATCGTGCTTCAAGACTAGCTCCGTCGCAGACCCAGTACTTC | many | TRBJ2-5 | TRBV11-2 | TRBD2
CSAIGQLNTEAFF | TGCAGTGCTATAGGACAGCTGAACACTGAAGCTTTCTTT | many | TRBJ1-1 | TRBV20-1 | NA
CASSLAGVVAQETQYF | TGTGCCAGCAGCTTAGCTGGAGTCGTAGCCCAAGAGACCCAGTACTTC | many | TRBJ2-5 | TRBV5-4 | NA
CASSPVGRANTEAFF | TGTGCCAGCAGCCCTGTGGGGCGGGCGAACACTGAAGCTTTCTTT | many | TRBJ1-1 | TRBV9 | NA
CSLGTGGGYTF | TGCAGCCTGGGGACAGGGGGTGGCTACACCTTC | many | TRBJ1-2 | TRBV29-1 | TRBD1